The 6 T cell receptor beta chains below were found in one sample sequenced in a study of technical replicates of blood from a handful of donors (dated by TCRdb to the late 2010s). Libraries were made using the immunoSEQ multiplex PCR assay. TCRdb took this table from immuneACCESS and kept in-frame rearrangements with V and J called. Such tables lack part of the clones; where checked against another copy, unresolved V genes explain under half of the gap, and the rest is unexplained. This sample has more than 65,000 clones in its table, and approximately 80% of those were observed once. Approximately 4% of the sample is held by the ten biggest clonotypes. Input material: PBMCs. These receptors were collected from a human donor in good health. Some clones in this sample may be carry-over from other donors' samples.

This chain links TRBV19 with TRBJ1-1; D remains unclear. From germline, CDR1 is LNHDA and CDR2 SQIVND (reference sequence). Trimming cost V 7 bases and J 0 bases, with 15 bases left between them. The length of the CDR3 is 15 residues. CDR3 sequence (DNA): TGTGCCAGTACGAGATCAGGATTCATGAACACTGAAGCTTTCTTT. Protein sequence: CASTRSGFMNTEAFF.

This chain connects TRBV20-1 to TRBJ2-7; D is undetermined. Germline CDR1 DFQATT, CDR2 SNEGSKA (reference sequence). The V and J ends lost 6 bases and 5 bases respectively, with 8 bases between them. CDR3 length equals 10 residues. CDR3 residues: CSAIRHEQYF. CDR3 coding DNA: TGCAGTGCAATCAGGCACGAGCAGTACTTC.

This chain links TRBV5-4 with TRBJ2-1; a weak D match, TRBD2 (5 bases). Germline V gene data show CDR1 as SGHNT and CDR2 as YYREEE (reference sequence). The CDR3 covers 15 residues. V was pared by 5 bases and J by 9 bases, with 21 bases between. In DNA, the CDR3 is TGTGCCAGCAGACCGACTAACACCCCCTCGGGTGAGCAGTTCTTC. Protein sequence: CASRPTNTPSGEQFF.

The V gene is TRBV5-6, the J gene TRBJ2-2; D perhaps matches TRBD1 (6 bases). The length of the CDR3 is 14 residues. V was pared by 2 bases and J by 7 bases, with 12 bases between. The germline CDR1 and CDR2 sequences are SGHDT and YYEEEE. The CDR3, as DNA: TGTGCCAGCAGCTTACAGGGTCTGAACGGGGAGCTGTTTTTT. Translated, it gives CASSLQGLNGELFF.

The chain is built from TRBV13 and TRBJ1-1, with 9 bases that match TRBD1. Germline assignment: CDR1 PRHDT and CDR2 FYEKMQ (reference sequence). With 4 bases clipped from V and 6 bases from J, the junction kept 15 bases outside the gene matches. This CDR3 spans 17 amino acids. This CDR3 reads CASSSTQRTGVSSEAFF. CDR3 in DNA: TGTGCCAGCAGCTCGACACAGAGGACAGGGGTTTCTTCTGAAGCTTTCTTT.

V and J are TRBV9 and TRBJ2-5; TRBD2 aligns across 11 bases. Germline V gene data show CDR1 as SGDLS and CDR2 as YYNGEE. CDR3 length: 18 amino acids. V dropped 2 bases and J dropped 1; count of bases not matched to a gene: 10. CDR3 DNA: TGTGCCAGCAGCGTGGATAGCGGGAGGGCCTTACTCCAAGAGACCCAGTACTTC. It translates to CASSVDSGRALLQETQYF.